A selection of T cell receptor beta chains follows, all from one sample in a study of regulatory T cells in long-lasting Graves disease. TCRdb re-called the multiplex PCR reads with MiXCR, one entry per CDR3 protein. The profile covers roughly 610,000 distinct CDR3 sequences, with under 20% appearing a single time and around a sixth taken by the ten largest. These same records also appear under a second study, on T cells in Graves' hyperthyroidism and ophthalmopathy.

The specimen was peripheral blood mononuclear cells (PBMCs), collected at new diagnosis, from a patient treated with antithyroid drugs. These receptors were taken from a woman aged 25 to 39 with Graves disease. Each CDR3 is given with its conserved first and last residue. The D gene is left open where the match is weak. Clone sizes are given selectively: once, few, many, or a class where the clone is expanded.

j_gene | d_gene | v_gene | abundance | CDR3nt | CDR3aa
TRBJ2-3 | TRBD2 | TRBV28 | many | TGTGCCAGCAGCGGCCGCGGTCGGACTAGCGGGAGGGGGTTGGATACGCAGTATTTT | CASSGRGRTSGRGLDTQYF
TRBJ2-7 | - | TRBV5-1 | few | TGCGCCAGCAGCCCGGGGTGGCTGAATTGGGACAATAACTACGAGCAGTACTTC | CASSPGWLNWDNNYEQYF
TRBJ2-5 | - | TRBV7-3 | many | TGTGCCAGCAGCTTAAGGGGCGAGGCAGCCCAAGAGACCCAGTACTTC | CASSLRGEAAQETQYF
TRBJ2-3 | TRBD1 | TRBV7-2 | many | TGTGCCAGCAGCGCTGACAGGGCGGGCACAGATACGCAGTATTTT | CASSADRAGTDTQYF
TRBJ1-5 | TRBD1 | TRBV20-1 | many | TGCAGCGCGGGACAGTCACAATCAGTCGGGCATTTT | CSAGQSQSVGHF
TRBJ2-7 | - | TRBV9 | - | TGTGCCAGCAGCGTGACCGGGACACTAAGTTACGAGCAGTACTTC | CASSVTGTLSYEQYF
TRBJ1-5 | - | TRBV28 | - | TGTGCCAGCAGAACCCCGGGGAGTTATCAGCCCCAGCATTTT | CASRTPGSYQPQHF
TRBJ1-5 | - | TRBV30 | few | TGTGCCTGGAGCCCCAGGGTTGGCACAAATAGCAATCAGCCCCAGCATTTT | CAWSPRVGTNSNQPQHF
TRBJ2-7 | TRBD2 | TRBV29-1 | many | TGCAGCGTTGAAGAACCTGCGGGAGTCTCCCACGAGCAGTACTTC | CSVEEPAGVSHEQYF
TRBJ1-2 | TRBD1 | TRBV5-1 | - | TGCGCCAGCAGCTTGAGTGACAGGGGGAGCGGCTACACCTTC | CASSLSDRGSGYTF
TRBJ2-1 | - | TRBV28 | many | TGTGCCACTTCCAGGGCCACAAGGGGGGAGCAGTTCTTC | CATSRATRGEQFF
TRBJ2-1 | - | TRBV11-2 | - | TGTGCCAGCAGTAGCTCGGGCGGACAGAACAATGAGCAGTTCTTC | CASSSSGGQNNEQFF
TRBJ1-5 | - | TRBV27 | many | TGTGCCACCGGCGCACAGAATCAGCCCCAGCATTTT | CATGAQNQPQHF
TRBJ1-1 | TRBD1 | TRBV5-1 | few | TGCGCCAGCAGCCGGGACAGGGAGTTGATGAACACTGAAGCTTTCTTT | CASSRDRELMNTEAFF
TRBJ1-6 | - | TRBV6-1 | many | TGTGCCAGCAGTGAAGTTGTCGATAATTCACCCCTCCACTTT | CASSEVVDNSPLHF
TRBJ2-7 | - | TRBV3-1 | few | TGTGCCAGCAGCCAAAGCCCAACCCCGAGCGCCGCCTACGAGCAGTACTTC | CASSQSPTPSAAYEQYF
TRBJ2-7 | TRBD2 | TRBV5-1 | few | TGCGCCAGCAGCTGGGGACTAGCGGGAGCCTCCTACGAGCAGTACTTC | CASSWGLAGASYEQYF
TRBJ1-6 | TRBD1 | TRBV7-2 | - | TGTGCCAGCAGCTCTAGGGGGCAATCGGCTTCACCCCTCCACTTT | CASSSRGQSASPLHF
TRBJ2-1 | - | TRBV7-6 | - | TGTGCCAGCAGCTTAGCGGGACCAAGTGATGAGCAGTTCTTC | CASSLAGPSDEQFF
TRBJ2-5 | - | TRBV7-2 | many | TGTGCCAGCAGCAAAGGGGTGGCAGAGACCCAGTACTTC | CASSKGVAETQYF
TRBJ1-1 | - | TRBV28 | many | TGTGCCAGCAGTTTCAAGCGGTCTACCCCTAGCGCTTTCTTT | CASSFKRSTPSAFF
TRBJ1-2 | - | TRBV28 | many | TGTGCCAGCACCAATCACAGTAGACTCTATGGCTACACCTTC | CASTNHSRLYGYTF
TRBJ1-5 | TRBD1 | TRBV19 | few | TGTGCCAGTAGTGGAGGGACAGGGACAAACAATCAGCCCCAGCATTTT | CASSGGTGTNNQPQHF
TRBJ2-5 | - | TRBV28 | many | TGTGCCAGCAGTTTTGGAGGTTCCATGGAGACCCAGTACTTC | CASSFGGSMETQYF
TRBJ2-7 | TRBD1 | TRBV9 | - | TGTGCCAGCAGCGTTGGACAGGGCGAGCACGAGCAGTACTTC | CASSVGQGEHEQYF
TRBJ2-3 | - | TRBV7-2 | many | TGTGCCAGCAGCACCACCCGTTTAGATACGCAGTATTTT | CASSTTRLDTQYF
TRBJ2-5 | - | TRBV20-1 | many | TGCAGTGCTAATAGTGGGGCGGAGACCCAGTACTTC | CSANSGAETQYF
TRBJ2-1 | TRBD1 | TRBV11-3 | few | TGTGCCAGCAGCTACGGCACAGGGGGTAGTCATGAGCAGTTCTTC | CASSYGTGGSHEQFF
TRBJ2-3 | - | TRBV6-1 | few | TGTGCCAGCAGTGAGGGGGGACACACAGATACGCAGTATTTT | CASSEGGHTDTQYF
TRBJ1-1 | TRBD1 | TRBV12-3/TRBV12-4 | many | TGTGCCAGCAGTCCCCGGGACAGCTTAATTGGTACTGAAGCTTTCTTT | CASSPRDSLIGTEAFF
TRBJ1-1 | - | TRBV4-1 | few | TGCGCCAGCAGCCAAGTTGAGAAGGGCGGAGCTTTCTTT | CASSQVEKGGAFF
TRBJ2-1 | TRBD2 | TRBV5-1 | - | TGCGCCAGCAGCTTGATGGCTAGCGGTTACAATGAGCAGTTCTTC | CASSLMASGYNEQFF
TRBJ2-7 | TRBD1 | TRBV7-2 | - | TGTGCCAGCAGCATAGGACAAGGGGGGGGACAGGGTCAGTACGAGCAGTACTTC | CASSIGQGGGQGQYEQYF
TRBJ1-5 | - | TRBV6-5 | few | TGTGCCAGCAGTTTTGACCGTAATCAGCCCCAGCATTTT | CASSFDRNQPQHF
TRBJ1-2 | TRBD1 | TRBV28 | many | TGTGCCAGCAGTTCCTTGACAGGGAACTATGGCTACACCTTC | CASSSLTGNYGYTF
TRBJ1-1 | - | TRBV18 | many | TGTGCCAGCTCAACGGGAACTGAAGCTTTCTTT | CASSTGTEAFF
TRBJ2-5 | - | TRBV9 | many | TGTGCCAGCAGCCCGACGGACAGTAAACAAGAGACCCAGTACTTC | CASSPTDSKQETQYF
TRBJ2-7 | TRBD2 | TRBV6-1 | many | TGTGCCAGCAGGCGACTAGCGGGAGAAACCGACGAGCAGTACTTC | CASRRLAGETDEQYF
TRBJ2-1 | - | TRBV12-3/TRBV12-4 | many | TGTGCCAGCAGTTTACGACCCGAAAGTGAGCAGTTCTTC | CASSLRPESEQFF
TRBJ2-5 | - | TRBV14 | few | TGTGCCAGCAGCCAAGCATCTAGCGCAACCCAGTACTTC | CASSQASSATQYF
TRBJ1-2 | - | TRBV9 | few | TGTGCCAGCACCACCGACACCTCTAACTATGGCTACACCTTC | CASTTDTSNYGYTF
TRBJ2-7 | - | TRBV20-1 | many | TGCAGTGGAAGGGGGGCAGGTCTAGGGGACTACGAGCAGTACTTC | CSGRGAGLGDYEQYF
TRBJ2-7 | - | TRBV12-3/TRBV12-4 | few | TGTGCCAGCAGTTTAGAGGGACTCAGCTCCTACGAGCAGTACTTC | CASSLEGLSSYEQYF
TRBJ1-1 | TRBD1 | TRBV5-1 | few | TGCGCCAGCAGCTTTGGACAGGGCACTGAAGCTTTCTTT | CASSFGQGTEAFF